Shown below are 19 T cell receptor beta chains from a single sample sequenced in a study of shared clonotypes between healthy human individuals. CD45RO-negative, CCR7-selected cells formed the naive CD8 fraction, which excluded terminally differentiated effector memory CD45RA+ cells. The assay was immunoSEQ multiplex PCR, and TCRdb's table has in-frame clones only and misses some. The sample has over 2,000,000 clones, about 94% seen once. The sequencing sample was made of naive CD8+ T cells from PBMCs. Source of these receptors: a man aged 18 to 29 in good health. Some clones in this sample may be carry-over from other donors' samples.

CDR3 sequence: CASSYSGDYYEQYF. In nucleotides, the CDR3 is TGTGCCAGCAGTTACTCAGGGGACTACTACGAGCAGTACTTC. The rearrangement uses TRBV6-5 and TRBJ2-7; 7 bases are shared with TRBD2. The germline CDR1 and CDR2 sequences are MNHEY and SVGAGI. The CDR3 loop spans 14 amino acids. V trimming: 0 bases; J trimming: 3 bases; junction bases outside the gene matches: 2.

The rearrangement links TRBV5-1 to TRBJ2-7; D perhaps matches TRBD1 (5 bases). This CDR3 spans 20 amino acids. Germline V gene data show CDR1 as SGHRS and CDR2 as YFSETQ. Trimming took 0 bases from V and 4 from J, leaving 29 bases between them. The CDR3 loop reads CASSLVSSSVNRAPGYEQYF. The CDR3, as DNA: TGCGCCAGCAGCTTGGTTTCCTCTTCCGTCAACCGGGCCCCAGGGTACGAGCAGTACTTC.

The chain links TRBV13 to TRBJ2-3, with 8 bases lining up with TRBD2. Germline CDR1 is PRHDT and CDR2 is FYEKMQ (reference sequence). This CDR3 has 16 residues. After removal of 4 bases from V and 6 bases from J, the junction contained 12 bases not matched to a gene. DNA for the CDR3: TGTGCCAGCAGCTATCCATCGGGAGGGCGGTCGGATACGCAGTATTTT. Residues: CASSYPSGGRSDTQYF.

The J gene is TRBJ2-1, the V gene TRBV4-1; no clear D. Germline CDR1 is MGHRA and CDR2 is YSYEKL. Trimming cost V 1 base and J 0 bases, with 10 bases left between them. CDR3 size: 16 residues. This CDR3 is CASSQVQRTSYNEQFF. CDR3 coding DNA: TGCGCCAGCAGCCAAGTCCAAAGGACCTCCTACAATGAGCAGTTCTTC.

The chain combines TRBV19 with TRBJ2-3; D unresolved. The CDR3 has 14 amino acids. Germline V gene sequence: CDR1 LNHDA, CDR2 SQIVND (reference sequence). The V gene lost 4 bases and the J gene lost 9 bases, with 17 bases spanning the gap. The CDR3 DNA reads TGTGCCAGTAGTACCCTGGAACCCCCTAGGACGCAGTATTTT. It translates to CASSTLEPPRTQYF.

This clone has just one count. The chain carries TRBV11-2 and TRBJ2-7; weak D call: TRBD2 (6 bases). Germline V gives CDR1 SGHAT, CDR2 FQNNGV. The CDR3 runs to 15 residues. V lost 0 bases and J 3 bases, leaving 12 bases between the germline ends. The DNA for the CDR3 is TGTGCCAGCAGCTTAGATACGGGAGCGGTCTACGAGCAGTACTTC. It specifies CASSLDTGAVYEQYF.

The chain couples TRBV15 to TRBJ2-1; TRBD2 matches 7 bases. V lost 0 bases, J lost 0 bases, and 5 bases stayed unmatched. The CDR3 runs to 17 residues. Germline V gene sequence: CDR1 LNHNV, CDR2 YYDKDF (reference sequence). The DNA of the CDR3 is TGTGCCACCAGCAGAGATTTAGGGGAGGGCTCCTACAATGAGCAGTTCTTC. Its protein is CATSRDLGEGSYNEQFF.

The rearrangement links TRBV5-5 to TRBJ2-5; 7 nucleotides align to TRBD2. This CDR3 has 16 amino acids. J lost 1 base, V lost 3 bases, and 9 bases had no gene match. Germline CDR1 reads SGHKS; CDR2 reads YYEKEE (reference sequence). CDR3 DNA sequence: TGTGCCAGCAGCTCTTCGGGGGGTTCCATCCAAGAGACCCAGTACTTC. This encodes CASSSSGGSIQETQYF.

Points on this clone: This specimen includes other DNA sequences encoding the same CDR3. The CDR3 here is CASSLAGPSYEQYF. The DNA for the CDR3 is TGTGCCAGCAGCTTAGCGGGTCCTTCCTACGAGCAGTACTTC. The chain couples TRBV7-9 to TRBJ2-7; D is unresolved. The CDR3 contains 14 residues. V was clipped by 0 bases and J by 1 base, with 7 bases between them. The germline V gene encodes CDR1 SEHNR and CDR2 FQNEAQ (reference sequence).

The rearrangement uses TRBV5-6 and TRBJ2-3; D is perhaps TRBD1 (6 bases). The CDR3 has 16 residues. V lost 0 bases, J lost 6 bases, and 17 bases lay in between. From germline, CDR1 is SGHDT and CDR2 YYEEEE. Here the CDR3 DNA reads TGTGCCAGCAGCTTGGCCTCGGAAGGGGGTGGGGATACGCAGTATTTT. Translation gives CASSLASEGGGDTQYF. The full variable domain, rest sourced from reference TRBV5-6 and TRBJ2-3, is DAGVTQSPTHLIKTRGQQVTLRCSPKSGHDTVSWYQQALGQGPQFIFQYYEEEERQRGNFPDRFSGHQFPNYSSELNVNALLLGDSALYLCASSLASEGGGDTQYFGPGTRLTVL.

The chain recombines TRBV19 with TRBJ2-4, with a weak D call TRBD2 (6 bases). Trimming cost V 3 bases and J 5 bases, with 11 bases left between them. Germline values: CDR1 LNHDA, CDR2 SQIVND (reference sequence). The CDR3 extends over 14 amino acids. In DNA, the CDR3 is TGTGCCAGTAGTATGCCGGGACTTGAAAACATTCAGTACTTC. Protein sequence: CASSMPGLENIQYF. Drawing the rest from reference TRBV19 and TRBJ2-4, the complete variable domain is DGGITQSPKYLFRKEGQNVTLSCEQNLNHDAMYWYRQDPGQGLRLIYYSQIVNDFQKGDIAEGYSVSREKKESFPLTVTSAQKNPTAFYLCASSMPGLENIQYFGAGTRLSVL.

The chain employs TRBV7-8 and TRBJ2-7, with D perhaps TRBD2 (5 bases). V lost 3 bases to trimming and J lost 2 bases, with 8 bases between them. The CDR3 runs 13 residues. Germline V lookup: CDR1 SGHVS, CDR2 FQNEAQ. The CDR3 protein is CASSLVGAYEQYF. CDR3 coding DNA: TGTGCCAGCAGCTTGGTGGGAGCCTACGAGCAGTACTTC.

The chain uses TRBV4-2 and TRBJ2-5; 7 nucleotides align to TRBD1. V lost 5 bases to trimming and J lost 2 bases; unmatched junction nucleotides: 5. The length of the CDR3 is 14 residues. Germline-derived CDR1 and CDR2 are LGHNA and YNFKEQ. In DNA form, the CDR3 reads TGTGCCAGCAGCGCCGGGACAGATCAAGAGACCCAGTACTTC. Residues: CASSAGTDQETQYF.

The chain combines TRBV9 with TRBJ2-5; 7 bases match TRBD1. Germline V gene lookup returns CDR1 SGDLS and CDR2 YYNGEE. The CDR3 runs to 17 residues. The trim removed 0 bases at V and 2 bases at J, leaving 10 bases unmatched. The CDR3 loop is CASSVATGTAYQETQYF. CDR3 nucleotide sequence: TGTGCCAGCAGCGTAGCTACAGGGACAGCCTATCAAGAGACCCAGTACTTC.

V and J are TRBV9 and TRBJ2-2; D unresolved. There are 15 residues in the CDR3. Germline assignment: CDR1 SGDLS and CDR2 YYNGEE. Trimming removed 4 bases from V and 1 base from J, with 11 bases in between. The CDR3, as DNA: TGTGCCAGCAGCCCGCCCACCAGGAACACCGGGGAGCTGTTTTTT. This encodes CASSPPTRNTGELFF.

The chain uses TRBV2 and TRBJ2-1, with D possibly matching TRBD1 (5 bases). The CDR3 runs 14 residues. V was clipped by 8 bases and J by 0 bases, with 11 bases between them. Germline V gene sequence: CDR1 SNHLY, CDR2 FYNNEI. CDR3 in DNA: TGTGCCAGCGGGGCTTTGAGCTCCTACAATGAGCAGTTCTTC. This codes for CASGALSSYNEQFF.

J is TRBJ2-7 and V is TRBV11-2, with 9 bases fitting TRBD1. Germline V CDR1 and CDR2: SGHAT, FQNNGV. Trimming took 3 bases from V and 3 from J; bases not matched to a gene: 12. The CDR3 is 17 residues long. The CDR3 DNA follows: TGTGCCAGCAGCTTGGGGGACAGGGTCCTGAAACACTACGAGCAGTACTTC. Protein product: CASSLGDRVLKHYEQYF.

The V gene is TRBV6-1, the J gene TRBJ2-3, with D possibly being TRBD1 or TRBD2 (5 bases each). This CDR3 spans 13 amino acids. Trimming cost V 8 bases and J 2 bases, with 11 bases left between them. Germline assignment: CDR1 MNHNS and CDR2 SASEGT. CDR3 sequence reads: CASLGDLTDTQYF. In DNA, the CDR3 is TGTGCCAGCTTAGGGGACCTCACAGATACGCAGTATTTT.

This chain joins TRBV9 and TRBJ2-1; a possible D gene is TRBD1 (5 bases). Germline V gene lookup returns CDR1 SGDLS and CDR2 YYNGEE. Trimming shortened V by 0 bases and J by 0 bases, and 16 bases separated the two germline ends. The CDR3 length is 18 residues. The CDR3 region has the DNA TGTGCCAGCAGCGTAGAAGGACAAAGGGGTAGCTCCTACAATGAGCAGTTCTTC. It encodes CASSVEGQRGSSYNEQFF.